This T cell receptor beta chain is from a study of cytomegalovirus exposure and HLA in healthy donors. This clone was seen a handful of times. This PCR relied on a set of 60 Vbeta primers and 13 Jbeta primers. Clones were sequenced by immunoSEQ multiplex PCR, and TCRdb holds only the in-frame ones, with some missing. The repertoire holds more than 95,000 clones, with over 9.5% as singletons. The source of this sequence is a man in his forties in good health and CMV-seropositive. The sample taken for sequencing was PBMCs.

CDR3 bases: TGTGCCAGCAGCGTAGGGGAGAGCACAGATACGCAGTATTTT. Translation: CASSVGESTDTQYF. V gene TRBV9 combines with J gene TRBJ2-3, with D possibly TRBD2 on 5 matching bases. The CDR3 contains 14 residues. Trimming cost V 0 bases and J 0 bases, with 5 bases left between them. The germline gives CDR1 SGDLS, CDR2 YYNGEE. Full variable domain (outside the CDR3, taken from reference TRBV9 and TRBJ2-3): DSGVTQTPKHLITATGQRVTLRCSPRSGDLSVYWYQQSLDQGLQFLIQYYNGEERAKGNILERFSAQQFPDLHSELNLSSLELGDSALYFCASSVGESTDTQYFGPGTRLTVL.